Following are 8 T cell receptor beta chains from one sample sequenced in a study of T cell responses to AZD1222 COVID-19 vaccine. TCRdb keeps only in-frame clones here, not all; method: immunoSEQ multiplex PCR. The sample holds roughly 130,000 clones, around 94% seen once. The material was peripheral blood, obtained on day 0 of AZD1222 vaccination. The receptors here all came from an adult in good health.

This clone occurred once. The chain employs TRBV10-3 and TRBJ2-2; D remains unclear. Germline CDR1 reads ENHRY; CDR2 reads SYGVKD. This CDR3 spans 13 amino acids. The V and J ends lost 3 bases and 5 bases respectively, with 7 bases between them. The CDR3 nucleotides are TGTGCCATCAGTGATAAGGGAACCGGGGAGCTGTTTTTT. As protein: CAISDKGTGELFF.

The chain couples TRBV11-3 to TRBJ2-1; D is unclear. The CDR3 is made up of 14 amino acids. V was shortened by 2 bases and J by 3 bases, with 8 bases between the two germline ends. The germline V gene has CDR1 SGHNT and CDR2 YENEEA. The CDR3 coding sequence is TGTGCCAGCAGCTTATCCCTCAACTACAATGAGCAGTTCTTC. It translates to CASSLSLNYNEQFF.

This chain links TRBV7-2 with TRBJ1-2; D remains unclear. CDR1 and CDR2 from the germline V gene are SGHTA and FQGNSA. Trimming left V 1 base short and J 2 bases short, with 20 bases between. The CDR3 spans 18 residues. Written as DNA, the CDR3 is TGTGCCAGCAGCTTAGTTCTCAGGACCCACCGCGTGAACTATGGCTACACCTTC. Residues: CASSLVLRTHRVNYGYTF.

The chain employs TRBV29-1 and TRBJ1-1; D is ambiguous. With 2 bases removed from V and 1 base from J, the gap between germline ends came to 8 bases. The CDR3 runs 13 residues. Germline V gene sequence: CDR1 SQVTM, CDR2 ANQGSEA. The CDR3 DNA sequence: TGCAGCGTTGAACGCTTCGGGAACACTGAAGCTTTCTTT. This translates into CSVERFGNTEAFF.

This rearrangement joins TRBV27 to TRBJ2-7; D ambiguous. The CDR3 length is 15 residues. V dropped 0 bases and J dropped 0 bases, with 9 bases sitting between them. In germline, CDR1 is MNHEY, CDR2 SMNVEV (reference sequence). The DNA for the CDR3 is TGTGCCAGCAGTTTATCGGCAAACCCCTCCTACGAGCAGTACTTC. This sequence encodes CASSLSANPSYEQYF.

CDR3 in amino acids: CASSFTGQTYFITPLHF. In DNA, the CDR3 is TGCGCCAGCAGCTTCACAGGGCAGACATACTTCATTACACCCCTCCACTTT. The chain is built from TRBV5-1 and TRBJ1-6; a possible D gene is TRBD1 (6 bases). There are 17 residues in the CDR3. Germline V lookup: CDR1 SGHRS, CDR2 YFSETQ. Trimming left V 2 bases short and J 11 bases short, with 23 bases between.

This chain links TRBV4-1 with TRBJ1-3, with D perhaps TRBD1 (6 bases). V lost 0 bases, J lost 4 bases, and 13 bases lay in between. Germline V CDR1 and CDR2: MGHRA, YSYEKL. CDR3 size: 16 residues. The CDR3 spells CASSQDLNQGGNTIYF. The CDR3 DNA is TGCGCCAGCAGCCAAGATCTCAATCAGGGGGGAAACACCATATATTTT.

V usage is TRBV4-1 and J usage is TRBJ2-5; no firm D call. This CDR3 comprises 13 residues. Germline CDR1 and CDR2: MGHRA and YSYEKL. V lost 0 bases, J lost 1 base, and 3 bases lay in between. The CDR3 here is CASSQDSQETQYF. The CDR3 DNA sequence: TGCGCCAGCAGCCAAGACAGCCAAGAGACCCAGTACTTC.